A selection of T cell receptor beta chains follows, all from one sample in a study of cytomegalovirus exposure and HLA in healthy donors. Clones were sequenced by immunoSEQ multiplex PCR, and TCRdb holds only the in-frame ones, with some missing. The data contain tens of thousands of clones, 65% to 85% of them singletons. The sample consisted of PBMCs. These receptors all come from a woman aged 25 to 39 in good health and CMV-seronegative. CDR3s include the opening cysteine and the closing phenylalanine or tryptophan. D genes are given only for firm matches. Clone size is given for some rows only: seen once, a few or many times, or a class if the clone is expanded.

D gene: TRBD1
J gene: TRBJ1-4
clone size: few
V gene: TRBV4-3
CDR3 DNA: TGCGCCAGCAGCCAAGAAGCTCCAACGGGGACAGGGGGGGCTGATGAAAAACTGTTTTTT
CDR3 protein: CASSQEAPTGTGGADEKLFF

D gene: .
J gene: TRBJ2-1
clone size: .
V gene: TRBV5-8
CDR3 DNA: TGTGCCAGCAGCTTGGCAGTAGCCAACAATGAGCAGTTCTTC
CDR3 protein: CASSLAVANNEQFF

D gene: .
J gene: TRBJ1-4
clone size: .
V gene: TRBV6-6
CDR3 DNA: TGTGCCAGCAGCCCTCGCGAGGGAACTAATGAAAAACTGTTTTTT
CDR3 protein: CASSPREGTNEKLFF

D gene: .
J gene: TRBJ1-1
clone size: .
V gene: TRBV7-2
CDR3 DNA: TGTGCCAGCAGCTTAGACCCGCGGAGTATGAACACTGAAGCTTTCTTT
CDR3 protein: CASSLDPRSMNTEAFF

D gene: TRBD1
J gene: TRBJ2-3
clone size: few
V gene: TRBV27
CDR3 DNA: TGTGCCAGCAGTTTCTCCGGGACAGGGCAGCCAGATACGCAGTATTTT
CDR3 protein: CASSFSGTGQPDTQYF

D gene: .
J gene: TRBJ1-5
clone size: .
V gene: TRBV18
CDR3 DNA: TGTGCCAGCTCTTTTCAGGGGTCGAATCAGCCCCAGCATTTT
CDR3 protein: CASSFQGSNQPQHF

D gene: .
J gene: TRBJ2-1
clone size: .
V gene: TRBV11-3
CDR3 DNA: TGTGCCAGCAGCAGATCCTTACAGGGTGATGAGCAGTTCTTC
CDR3 protein: CASSRSLQGDEQFF

D gene: TRBD2
J gene: TRBJ2-7
clone size: .
V gene: TRBV30
CDR3 DNA: TGTGCCTGGAGTCCGGGACTAGCGGGGGGCTTCTCCTACGAGCAGTACTTC
CDR3 protein: CAWSPGLAGGFSYEQYF

D gene: TRBD1
J gene: TRBJ1-2
clone size: once
V gene: TRBV6-1
CDR3 DNA: TGTGCCAGCAGTGAAGACAGGGACAGTGGCTACACCTTC
CDR3 protein: CASSEDRDSGYTF

D gene: TRBD1
J gene: TRBJ2-1
clone size: .
V gene: TRBV6-1
CDR3 DNA: TGTGCCACGAACAGGGGGTCTGAGCAGTTCTTC
CDR3 protein: CATNRGSEQFF

D gene: .
J gene: TRBJ2-7
clone size: few
V gene: TRBV6-5
CDR3 DNA: TGTGCCAGCAGTTACACGAGGGGAGGGGGTTACGAGCAGTACTTC
CDR3 protein: CASSYTRGGGYEQYF

D gene: .
J gene: TRBJ2-3
clone size: .
V gene: TRBV12-5
CDR3 DNA: TGTGCTAGTGGTTTGGTAGAGCGACCTAGCACAGATACGCAGTATTTT
CDR3 protein: CASGLVERPSTDTQYF

D gene: .
J gene: TRBJ1-1
clone size: .
V gene: TRBV13
CDR3 DNA: TGTGCCAGCGGGAGGGGCACTGAAGCTTTCTTT
CDR3 protein: CASGRGTEAFF

D gene: .
J gene: TRBJ2-2
clone size: .
V gene: TRBV7-2
CDR3 DNA: TGTGCCAGCACTAGGACACTCGCGAACACCGGGGAGCTGTTTTTT
CDR3 protein: CASTRTLANTGELFF

D gene: TRBD1
J gene: TRBJ2-7
clone size: .
V gene: TRBV30
CDR3 DNA: TGTGCCTGGAGTCCCGACAGGGGGAGGTACGAGCAGTACTTC
CDR3 protein: CAWSPDRGRYEQYF

D gene: .
J gene: TRBJ2-2
clone size: .
V gene: TRBV4-3
CDR3 DNA: TGCGCCAGCAGGCGGGACCGGAACACCGGGGAGCTGTTTTTT
CDR3 protein: CASRRDRNTGELFF

D gene: .
J gene: TRBJ1-1
clone size: .
V gene: TRBV30
CDR3 DNA: TGTGCCTGGAGTTCCCCTATGAACACTGAAGCTTTCTTT
CDR3 protein: CAWSSPMNTEAFF

D gene: TRBD1
J gene: TRBJ2-1
clone size: .
V gene: TRBV12-5
CDR3 DNA: TGTGCTAGTGGCAGACAGGGGACGGATGAGCAGTTCTTC
CDR3 protein: CASGRQGTDEQFF

D gene: .
J gene: TRBJ1-5
clone size: once
V gene: TRBV9
CDR3 DNA: TGTGCCAGCAGCGTAGGGGGGGGAAACAATCAGCCCCAGCATTTT
CDR3 protein: CASSVGGGNNQPQHF

D gene: TRBD1
J gene: TRBJ2-7
clone size: .
V gene: TRBV18
CDR3 DNA: TGTGCCAGCTCACCAAAAAGGGACAGGGTGTACGAGCAGTACTTC
CDR3 protein: CASSPKRDRVYEQYF

D gene: .
J gene: TRBJ1-2
clone size: .
V gene: TRBV4-3
CDR3 DNA: TGCGCCAGCAGCCCTACTCGGACACTTAACTATGGCTACACCTTC
CDR3 protein: CASSPTRTLNYGYTF

D gene: .
J gene: TRBJ1-5
clone size: .
V gene: TRBV9
CDR3 DNA: TGTGCCAGCAGCGTAGAAGGTGGGGCAGGGCCCCAGCATTTT
CDR3 protein: CASSVEGGAGPQHF

D gene: TRBD1
J gene: TRBJ1-1
clone size: .
V gene: TRBV4-1
CDR3 DNA: TGCGCCAGCAGCCAACATGACAGGGATTGGCCTGAAGCTTTCTTT
CDR3 protein: CASSQHDRDWPEAFF

D gene: TRBD1
J gene: TRBJ2-3
clone size: .
V gene: TRBV7-2
CDR3 DNA: TGTGCCAGCAGCTTAGGGGGGACAGGTGGCACGGATACGCAGTATTTT
CDR3 protein: CASSLGGTGGTDTQYF

D gene: TRBD1
J gene: TRBJ2-2
clone size: few
V gene: TRBV4-1
CDR3 DNA: TGCGCCAGCAGCCCTATCAGGGGGAGGAACACCGGGGAGCTGTTTTTT
CDR3 protein: CASSPIRGRNTGELFF

D gene: .
J gene: TRBJ1-3
clone size: .
V gene: TRBV9
CDR3 DNA: TGTGCCAGCAGCGCCCCCCGGGGGGGGGCGCTTGGAAACACCATATATTTT
CDR3 protein: CASSAPRGGALGNTIYF

D gene: TRBD1
J gene: TRBJ1-6
clone size: .
V gene: TRBV6-5
CDR3 DNA: TGTGCCAGCAGCTATAAGGACAGGCGGAATTCACCCCTCCACTTT
CDR3 protein: CASSYKDRRNSPLHF

D gene: .
J gene: TRBJ1-4
clone size: once
V gene: TRBV7-9
CDR3 DNA: TGTGCCAGCAGCTTAGTCAGGGGAACCGAAAAACTGTTTTTT
CDR3 protein: CASSLVRGTEKLFF

D gene: TRBD1
J gene: TRBJ1-2
clone size: .
V gene: TRBV5-1
CDR3 DNA: TGCGCCAGCAGCGCCGGGACAGCAACGAACTATGGCTACACCTTC
CDR3 protein: CASSAGTATNYGYTF

D gene: TRBD1
J gene: TRBJ1-1
clone size: .
V gene: TRBV30
CDR3 DNA: TGTGCCTGGAGTGTCCCAGGGGGTACACTTAGGAACACTGAAGCTTTCTTT
CDR3 protein: CAWSVPGGTLRNTEAFF

D gene: TRBD2
J gene: TRBJ2-3
clone size: .
V gene: TRBV7-6
CDR3 DNA: TGTGCCAGCAGCTTGGTCGGCGGGGGGAGCACAGATACGCAGTATTTT
CDR3 protein: CASSLVGGGSTDTQYF

D gene: .
J gene: TRBJ2-3
clone size: few
V gene: TRBV28
CDR3 DNA: TGTGCCAGCAGCCTCCGATCCCGACTAGTAGGTTTAAGAGATACGCAGTATTTT
CDR3 protein: CASSLRSRLVGLRDTQYF

D gene: .
J gene: TRBJ2-1
clone size: .
V gene: TRBV5-1
CDR3 DNA: TGCGCCAGCAGCTTGGCTGGGACACTCTACAATGAGCAGTTCTTC
CDR3 protein: CASSLAGTLYNEQFF